This record looks at one T cell receptor beta chain sequence and its context. Original data processing: Reference gene primers were amplified, and this amplification served to estimate nucleated cell counts. The assay was immunoSEQ multiplex PCR, and TCRdb's table has in-frame clones only and misses some. V and J calls and clone size follow that table, whereas D and trimming were derived from the DNA. In the table there are fewer than 50,000 clones, about 88% of which are singletons. The data stem from a study of blood T cell repertoires in COVID-19. Study information: Material from acute and convalescent COVID-19 was sourced from the United States, Italy and Spain. PBMCs, B-cell-depleted T cells, or T cells provided the cDNA or gDNA that made up the material.

The germline V gene encodes CDR1 MNHEY and CDR2 SVGAGI. This CDR3 spans 15 amino acids. V lost 6 bases, J lost 7 bases, and 14 bases stayed unmatched. V gene TRBV6-5 combines with J gene TRBJ1-2; 7 nucleotides align to TRBD1. Material for sequencing was peripheral blood. The sequence was collected from a man between 65 and 80 years old with active COVID-19. In nucleotides, the CDR3 is TGTGCCAGCAGACCCTCATCCGGGACAGAGGGTGGCTACACCTTC. Translating it yields CASRPSSGTEGGYTF.